Given below is one T cell receptor beta chain in context. Germline is not matched at one junction end, which may reflect a read error. The entry originates in a study of cytomegalovirus exposure and HLA in healthy donors. This CDR3 comprises 12 residues. CDR1 and CDR2 from the germline V gene are SEHNR and FQNEAQ (reference sequence). The PCR was carried out with 60 Vbeta primers and 13 Jbeta primers. Assay used: immunoSEQ multiplex PCR; TCRdb lists only in-frame clones, some missing. The sample includes roughly 95,000 clones, over 60% of them seen just once. Sequenced input: PBMCs. This receptor was obtained from a young man in good health and CMV-seropositive. This rearrangement joins TRBV7-9 to TRBJ1-1; D call uncertain. CDR3 sequence: CSSSLDSTEAFF. The CDR3 coding sequence is TGTTCCAGCAGCTTAGACTCCACTGAAGCTTTCTTT.